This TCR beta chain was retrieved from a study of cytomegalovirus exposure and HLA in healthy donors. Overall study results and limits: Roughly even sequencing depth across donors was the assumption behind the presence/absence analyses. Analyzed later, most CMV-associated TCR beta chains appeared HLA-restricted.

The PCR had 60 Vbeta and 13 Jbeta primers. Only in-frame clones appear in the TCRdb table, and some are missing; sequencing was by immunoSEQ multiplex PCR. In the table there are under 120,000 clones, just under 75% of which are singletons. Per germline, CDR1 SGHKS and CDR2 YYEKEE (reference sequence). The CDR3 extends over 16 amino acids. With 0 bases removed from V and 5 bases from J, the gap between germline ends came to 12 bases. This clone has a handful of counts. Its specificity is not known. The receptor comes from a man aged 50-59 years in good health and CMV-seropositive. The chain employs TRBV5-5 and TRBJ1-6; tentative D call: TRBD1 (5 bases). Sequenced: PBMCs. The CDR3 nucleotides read TGTGCCAGCAGCTTGGTGGGGAGGGGAAATAATTCACCCCTCCACTTT. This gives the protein CASSLVGRGNNSPLHF.